Sequencing of this T cell receptor (beta chain) was carried out in a study of blood T cells in healthy people across ages. Study results and caveats: Diversity of TCR beta correlated strongly with naive T cell percentage.

This clonotype was found a few times. Antigen: not known. The CDR3 consists of 16 residues. Germline CDR1 reads MNHNY; CDR2 reads SVGAGI (reference sequence). V was shortened by 4 bases and J by 3 bases, with 16 bases between the two germline ends. Next came a second PCR, run for about 6 to 11 cycles, which used a sample-barcoded 5' primer along with a J-beta primer mix. TCRdb processed the 5' RACE reads anew with MiXCR; each CDR3 protein has one entry. The sample contains under 1,000,000 distinct CDR3 sequences, about half of which appear only once. This receptor was taken from an elderly man in good health. The sample consisted of blood. J is TRBJ2-1 and V is TRBV6-6; the D is unclear. The CDR3 protein is CASSSTTGQNYNEQFF. In DNA, the CDR3 is TGTGCCAGCAGTTCCACGACGGGTCAAAACTACAATGAGCAGTTCTTC.